This T cell receptor beta chain was captured in a study of T cells after yellow fever vaccination. This CDR3 region has 14 residues. Germline CDR1 and CDR2: SQVTM and ANQGSEA. Unmatched junction bases numbered 7, after V lost 6 bases and J lost 2 bases. This clonotype was seen ten or more times. One entry per CDR3 protein, called by TCRdb with MiXCR from the 5' RACE reads. The table has about 400,000 distinct CDR3 sequences, more than 9% seen once. The chain combines TRBV29-1 with TRBJ2-4; the match to TRBD2 covers 7 bases. The receptor comes from a young man who received the YFV17D yellow fever vaccine. Here the sequenced sample was PBMCs, taken on the day of the first yellow fever vaccination. The CDR3 sequence is CSVATGGTKNIQYF. The CDR3 DNA follows: TGCAGCGTCGCAACCGGGGGGACCAAAAACATTCAGTACTTC.